The clone carrying this T cell receptor beta chain was observed a single time. The antigen remains unidentified. The sample originates from a study of quantifying T cell responses using KT2 cells. Study summary: TCR alpha and beta constant-region primers primed reverse transcription of RNA. Whole-study results and caveats: Even the lowest spike-in, about one KT2 cell per 100,000 PBMC, yielded detectable KT2 sequences. Counts of KT2 alpha and beta sequences rose linearly with the number of KT2 cells added.

The sample is PBMC spiked with counted cells of clone KT2. Each cDNA got a UMI-containing oligo ligated at its 3' end. An equimolar mix of RC1.1 and RC1.2 primed the beta chain across TRBC1 and TRBC2. TCR alpha and beta chains were handled separately starting at the second PCR. One entry per CDR3 protein results from TCRdb running MiXCR on the UMI-ligation and nested PCR reads. Of approximately 57,000 distinct CDR3 sequences listed, 10% to 15% are singletons. The sequenced material came from PBMCs spiked with cells of the T cell clone KT2. The receptor comes from a human donor.

The CDR3 DNA reads as TGTGCCAGCAGCCTATGGACTGACCCCTACGAGCAGTACTTC. This codes for CASSLWTDPYEQYF. V usage is TRBV3-1 and J usage is TRBJ2-7, with a tentative D call TRBD2 (5 bases). Trimming shortened V by 4 bases and J by 2 bases, and 12 bases separated the two germline ends. Germline lookup yields CDR1 LGHDT and CDR2 YNNKEL (reference sequence). This CDR3 is 14 amino acids long.